A single sample is the source of the 23 T cell receptor beta chains below, sequenced in a study of CD8+ T cells in alopecia areata. Following extraction, RNA underwent reverse transcription to cDNA, which served as the sequencing template. The data were produced by immunoSEQ multiplex PCR, yet TCRdb's version contains in-frame clones alone and is incomplete. In the table there are under 300,000 clones, roughly two thirds of which are singletons. Sample: CD4+ T cells sorted from blood, taken at week 0. These receptors originate from a human donor with alopecia areata.

The rearrangement joins TRBV5-1 to TRBJ1-1; unclear D gene. The CDR3 consists of 13 residues. Germline CDR1 is SGHRS and CDR2 is YFSETQ. The V end lost 1 base, the J end lost 13 bases, and 17 bases lay between the germline ends. CDR3 nucleotide sequence: TGCGCCAGCAGCTTGCGCGCCTTAACGGACGTTTTCTTT. It codes for CASSLRALTDVFF.

The V call is TRBV5-4, the J call TRBJ2-1; D possibly corresponds to TRBD1 (6 bases). CDR3 length: 13 amino acids. Trimming pared 5 bases from V and 10 bases from J, leaving 16 bases between. Germline V gives CDR1 SGHNT, CDR2 YYREEE (reference sequence). CDR3: CASSLTGTGEQFF. CDR3 nucleotide sequence: TGTGCCAGCAGTTTAACAGGGACGGGGGAGCAGTTCTTC.

This sequence joins TRBV29-1 and TRBJ2-3; D is perhaps TRBD1 (6 bases). The CDR3 is 14 amino acids. Germline values: CDR1 SQVTM, CDR2 ANQGSEA. V shed 3 bases and J shed 0 bases, with 10 bases lying between them. For the CDR3, the DNA is TGCAGCGTTGAGGGGGCACCTAGCACAGATACGCAGTATTTT. The encoded protein is CSVEGAPSTDTQYF.

This clone was detected only a few times. The rearrangement uses TRBV29-1 and TRBJ2-1; D may be TRBD2 (6 bases). This CDR3 has 14 residues. Germline V gives CDR1 SQVTM, CDR2 ANQGSEA. V lost 6 bases and J 6 bases, leaving 18 bases between the germline ends. The CDR3 loop reads CSVRRTTASNEQFF. The CDR3 nucleotides read TGCAGCGTCCGTCGGACTACCGCCTCCAATGAGCAGTTCTTC.

The V and J genes are TRBV5-1 and TRBJ2-1; possible D gene TRBD2, 6 bases. This CDR3 has 16 amino acids. V was shortened by 0 bases and J by 6 bases, with 16 bases between the two germline ends. Germline CDR1 and CDR2: SGHRS and YFSETQ. The CDR3 nucleotides read TGCGCCAGCAGCTTGGAGTTTAGCGGTCACCGCAATGAGCAGTTCTTC. Its translation is CASSLEFSGHRNEQFF.

Notes on this clone: Additional DNA sequences in this sample encode the identical CDR3. The rearrangement joins TRBV27 to TRBJ2-7; TRBD1 aligns across 7 bases. The CDR3 spans 13 residues. Germline V gene sequence: CDR1 MNHEY, CDR2 SMNVEV (reference sequence). V was clipped by 5 bases and J by 5 bases; unmatched bases: 6. In nucleotides, the CDR3 is TGTGCCAGCAGTCCCGACAGGGAGCACGAGCAGTACTTC. Protein: CASSPDREHEQYF.

This chain connects TRBV2 to TRBJ2-1, with D perhaps assigned TRBD1 or TRBD2 (5 bases each). There are 13 residues in the CDR3. The germline V and J ends were trimmed by 3 bases and 9 bases, with 12 bases remaining between them. CDR1 SNHLY and CDR2 FYNNEI come from the germline V gene. In DNA form, the CDR3 reads TGTGCCAGCAGTGATTCAAGGGACGGTGAGCAGTTCTTC. Translating it yields CASSDSRDGEQFF.

This sequence joins TRBV29-1 and TRBJ2-2, with 9 bases identical to TRBD1. V shed 7 bases and J 0 bases; nucleotides not matched to a gene: 3. The CDR3 runs to 14 residues. Looked up from germline, CDR1 is SQVTM and CDR2 is ANQGSEA. The CDR3 region has the DNA TGCAGCGGGGGACAGGGACCGAACACCGGGGAGCTGTTTTTT. It is translated as CSGGQGPNTGELFF.

This chain joins TRBV29-1 and TRBJ1-1; no clear D. This CDR3 spans 15 amino acids. The V end lost 2 bases, the J end lost 1 base, and 14 bases lay between the germline ends. CDR1 SQVTM and CDR2 ANQGSEA come from the germline V gene. The CDR3 coding sequence is TGCAGCGTTGAAAACCCGGTGGGCAGGAACACTGAAGCTTTCTTT. It yields the protein CSVENPVGRNTEAFF.

This chain links TRBV5-6 with TRBJ2-7; D perhaps matches TRBD1 (5 bases). This CDR3 spans 12 amino acids. Germline V gene lookup returns CDR1 SGHDT and CDR2 YYEEEE. The V gene lost 4 bases and the J gene lost 6 bases, with 11 bases spanning the gap. As DNA, the CDR3 is TGTGCCAGCAGCGCAGGGATCTCCGAGCAGTACTTC. Translated: CASSAGISEQYF.

This clone appeared a single time. The chain recombines TRBV4-2 with TRBJ2-5; no clear D. Deletions cut 2 bases from V and 5 bases from J, with 21 bases between. CDR1 and CDR2 (germline): LGHNA, YNFKEQ. The length of the CDR3 is 17 residues. CDR3 sequence (DNA): TGTGCCAGCAGCCAATCATCCTGGGTTAGTGAAGAGGAGACCCAGTACTTC. As protein: CASSQSSWVSEEETQYF.

The chain employs TRBV9 and TRBJ2-1; TRBD2 agrees at 8 bases. The ends lost 2 bases at V and 1 base at J; junction bases unmatched: 8. Germline V gives CDR1 SGDLS, CDR2 YYNGEE. The CDR3 is made up of 17 amino acids. In nucleotides, the CDR3 is TGTGCCAGCAGCGTCCTTAGCGGGGTCGGGTCCTACAATGAGCAGTTCTTC. Its protein is CASSVLSGVGSYNEQFF.

V is TRBV7-2 and J is TRBJ1-2; D gene uncertain. The CDR3 loop spans 12 amino acids. V lost 3 bases and J lost 7, with 9 bases in between. Per the germline V gene, CDR1 is SGHTA and CDR2 is FQGNSA. CDR3 protein: CASSFDIGGYTF. CDR3 bases: TGTGCCAGCAGCTTCGACATCGGTGGCTACACCTTC.

The J gene is TRBJ1-2, the V gene TRBV29-1; D is ambiguous. V was trimmed by 3 bases and J by 4 bases, leaving 15 bases between them. The germline V gene encodes CDR1 SQVTM and CDR2 ANQGSEA. The CDR3 is 14 residues long. The CDR3 sequence is CSVDSRSSFYGYTF. The CDR3 coding sequence is TGCAGCGTTGACTCCCGCAGCAGCTTCTATGGCTACACCTTC.

This chain's CDR3 is CASRPGTGNTEAFF. In DNA form, the CDR3 reads TGTGCCAGCAGGCCCGGGACAGGGAACACTGAAGCTTTCTTT. V and J are TRBV7-9 and TRBJ1-1; 8 nucleotides line up with TRBD1. V lost 6 bases and J lost 1; bases outside the gene matches: 4. This CDR3 is built from 14 residues. Germline CDR1 SEHNR, CDR2 FQNEAQ (reference sequence).

This clone was seen only a few times. This chain uses TRBV6-5 with TRBJ1-2; no definite D call. Germline CDR1 reads MNHEY; CDR2 reads SVGAGI. This CDR3 spans 15 amino acids. V shed 3 bases and J shed 0 bases, with 11 bases lying between them. CDR3 DNA sequence: TGTGCCAGCAGTTATCGTCAGTCAGCTAACTATGGCTACACCTTC. This gives the protein CASSYRQSANYGYTF.

The rearrangement uses TRBV5-4 and TRBJ2-7; D remains unclear. Trimming removed 0 bases from V and 4 bases from J, with 5 bases in between. Germline lookup yields CDR1 SGHNT and CDR2 YYREEE (reference sequence). The CDR3 loop spans 12 amino acids. For the CDR3, the DNA is TGTGCCAGCAGCTTGGGTCAGTACGAGCAGTACTTC. This gives the protein CASSLGQYEQYF.

The chain joins TRBV7-2 to TRBJ1-2; D remains unclear. V was shortened by 0 bases and J by 8 bases, with 10 bases between the two germline ends. Germline loops: CDR1 SGHTA, CDR2 FQGNSA. The CDR3 consists of 13 residues. The CDR3 loop is CASSLAFPGGYTF. CDR3 bases: TGTGCCAGCAGCTTAGCATTTCCAGGAGGCTACACCTTC.

The chain recombines TRBV7-6 with TRBJ1-2; D gene uncertain. This CDR3 has 14 amino acids. V lost 8 bases to trimming and J lost 7 bases, with 20 bases between them. The germline gives CDR1 SGHVS, CDR2 FNYEAQ. The CDR3 DNA reads as TGTGCCAGCGCTGGCGGGCAGGCAGGCGGTGGCTACACCTTC. Residues: CASAGGQAGGGYTF.

The chain is built from TRBV7-2 and TRBJ1-1; 9 bases are shared with TRBD1. There are 14 residues in the CDR3. The trim removed 5 bases at V and 4 bases at J, leaving 5 bases unmatched. The germline V gene encodes CDR1 SGHTA and CDR2 FQGNSA. For the CDR3, the DNA is TGTGCCAGCAGCCGCGACAGGGGGAGCACTGAAGCTTTCTTT. Amino acids: CASSRDRGSTEAFF.

This sequence joins TRBV7-9 and TRBJ1-1, with D perhaps TRBD1 (5 bases). This CDR3 is 12 amino acids long. V lost 3 bases to trimming and J lost 10 bases, with 12 bases between them. CDR1 and CDR2 from the germline V gene are SEHNR and FQNEAQ (reference sequence). The CDR3 loop is CASSLRGVGAFF. The DNA for the CDR3 is TGTGCCAGCAGCTTGAGGGGAGTTGGAGCTTTCTTT.

This chain connects TRBV29-1 to TRBJ1-5, with a weak D call TRBD1 (6 bases). In germline, CDR1 is SQVTM, CDR2 ANQGSEA. This CDR3 is 14 amino acids long. Trimming removed 3 bases at V and 3 bases at J, with 12 bases between. The CDR3 sequence is CSVEGRGPNQPQHF. In DNA, the CDR3 is TGCAGCGTTGAGGGCAGGGGACCCAATCAGCCCCAGCATTTT.

The J gene is TRBJ2-5, the V gene TRBV9; 8 bases align to TRBD2. After removal of 0 bases from V and 5 bases from J, the junction contained 6 bases not matched to a gene. CDR1 is SGDLS and CDR2 is YYNGEE in the germline V gene. The CDR3 extends over 15 amino acids. CDR3 in amino acids: CASSVEGSGVETQYF. The CDR3 nucleotides read TGTGCCAGCAGCGTAGAGGGTAGCGGGGTGGAGACCCAGTACTTC.